This T cell receptor beta chain is drawn from a study of blood T cell repertoires in COVID-19 (dated by TCRdb to the early 2020s). Looking at the study overall: Samples from collaborators originated in the United States, Italy and Spain and spanned both the acute and convalescent phases of COVID-19. The material from the prospective study consisted of cDNA or gDNA derived from T cells, B-cell-depleted T cells, or PBMCs. Subjects who had been exposed to COVID-19, were actively infected with it, or had recovered from it provided the deeply sampled blood TCRbeta repertoires that made up the dataset. The repertoires were released in a freely available public database meant as a resource for research on the immune response to SARS-CoV-2. Samples came from the ongoing ImmuneRACE study (first 160 participants) plus 1,254 subjects from 6 global collaborators. The sample metadata nearly always contained a de-identified subject ID, COVID-19 status, age in years and sex. HLA class I and class II types, where available, came from metadata supplied by the sample provider rather than from assay-based typing.

The CDR3 runs 14 residues from the cysteine to the phenylalanine. The only DNA kept is the CDR3, 42 bases in frame from the first base. Reading the germline V gene gives CDR1 MDHEN and CDR2 SYDVKM. Trimming accounts for 5 bases at V and 2 bases at J, while the number of junction bases matched to no gene is 6. Collaborating institutions collected whole blood in K2EDTA tubes following their own protocols. For TCRbeta analysis, collaborator samples were shipped as frozen whole blood, as isolated PBMCs, or as DNA extracted from either sample type. TCRbeta CDR3 regions were amplified from genomic DNA using the immunoSEQ Assay, a bias-controlled multiplex PCR. In the source study's methods: The number of nucleated cells in each sample was estimated by amplification of reference gene primers within the assay. To quantify the absolute abundance of each unique TCRbeta CDR3 rearrangement, sequence reads were collapsed and filtered. For each sample, productive Simpson clonality was calculated as the square root of Simpson's diversity index over productive rearrangements. What TCRdb holds here is the immuneACCESS table cut down to in-frame rearrangements. Part of the clones is not present; checked against another copy, under half of the missing clones reflect an unresolved V gene, and the others are unexplained. D and trimming come from the DNA, and the V and J calls and clone size come from that table. This sample gives hundreds of thousands of clones in total; 65% to 90% of them show up just once. The top ten clones comprise around 7% of the sample.

Findings and caveats that apply to the study as a whole: How much clinical and demographic metadata was included differed by source and by participant, and the metadata was provided uncurated.

This clone was seen just once. Its antigen is not yet known. The sample holds no much larger clone one base away, and base qualities are not on file. This clonotype originated in a woman aged 50 to 60 with acute or convalescent COVID-19. The sequence is built from TRBV28 and TRBJ2-7; TRBD2 matches 7 bases in the middle. The material sequenced was peripheral blood. CDR3 sequence: CASSQLAPTYEQYF. At the DNA level, the sequence is TGTGCCAGCAGTCAACTAGCGCCCACCTACGAGCAGTACTTC.